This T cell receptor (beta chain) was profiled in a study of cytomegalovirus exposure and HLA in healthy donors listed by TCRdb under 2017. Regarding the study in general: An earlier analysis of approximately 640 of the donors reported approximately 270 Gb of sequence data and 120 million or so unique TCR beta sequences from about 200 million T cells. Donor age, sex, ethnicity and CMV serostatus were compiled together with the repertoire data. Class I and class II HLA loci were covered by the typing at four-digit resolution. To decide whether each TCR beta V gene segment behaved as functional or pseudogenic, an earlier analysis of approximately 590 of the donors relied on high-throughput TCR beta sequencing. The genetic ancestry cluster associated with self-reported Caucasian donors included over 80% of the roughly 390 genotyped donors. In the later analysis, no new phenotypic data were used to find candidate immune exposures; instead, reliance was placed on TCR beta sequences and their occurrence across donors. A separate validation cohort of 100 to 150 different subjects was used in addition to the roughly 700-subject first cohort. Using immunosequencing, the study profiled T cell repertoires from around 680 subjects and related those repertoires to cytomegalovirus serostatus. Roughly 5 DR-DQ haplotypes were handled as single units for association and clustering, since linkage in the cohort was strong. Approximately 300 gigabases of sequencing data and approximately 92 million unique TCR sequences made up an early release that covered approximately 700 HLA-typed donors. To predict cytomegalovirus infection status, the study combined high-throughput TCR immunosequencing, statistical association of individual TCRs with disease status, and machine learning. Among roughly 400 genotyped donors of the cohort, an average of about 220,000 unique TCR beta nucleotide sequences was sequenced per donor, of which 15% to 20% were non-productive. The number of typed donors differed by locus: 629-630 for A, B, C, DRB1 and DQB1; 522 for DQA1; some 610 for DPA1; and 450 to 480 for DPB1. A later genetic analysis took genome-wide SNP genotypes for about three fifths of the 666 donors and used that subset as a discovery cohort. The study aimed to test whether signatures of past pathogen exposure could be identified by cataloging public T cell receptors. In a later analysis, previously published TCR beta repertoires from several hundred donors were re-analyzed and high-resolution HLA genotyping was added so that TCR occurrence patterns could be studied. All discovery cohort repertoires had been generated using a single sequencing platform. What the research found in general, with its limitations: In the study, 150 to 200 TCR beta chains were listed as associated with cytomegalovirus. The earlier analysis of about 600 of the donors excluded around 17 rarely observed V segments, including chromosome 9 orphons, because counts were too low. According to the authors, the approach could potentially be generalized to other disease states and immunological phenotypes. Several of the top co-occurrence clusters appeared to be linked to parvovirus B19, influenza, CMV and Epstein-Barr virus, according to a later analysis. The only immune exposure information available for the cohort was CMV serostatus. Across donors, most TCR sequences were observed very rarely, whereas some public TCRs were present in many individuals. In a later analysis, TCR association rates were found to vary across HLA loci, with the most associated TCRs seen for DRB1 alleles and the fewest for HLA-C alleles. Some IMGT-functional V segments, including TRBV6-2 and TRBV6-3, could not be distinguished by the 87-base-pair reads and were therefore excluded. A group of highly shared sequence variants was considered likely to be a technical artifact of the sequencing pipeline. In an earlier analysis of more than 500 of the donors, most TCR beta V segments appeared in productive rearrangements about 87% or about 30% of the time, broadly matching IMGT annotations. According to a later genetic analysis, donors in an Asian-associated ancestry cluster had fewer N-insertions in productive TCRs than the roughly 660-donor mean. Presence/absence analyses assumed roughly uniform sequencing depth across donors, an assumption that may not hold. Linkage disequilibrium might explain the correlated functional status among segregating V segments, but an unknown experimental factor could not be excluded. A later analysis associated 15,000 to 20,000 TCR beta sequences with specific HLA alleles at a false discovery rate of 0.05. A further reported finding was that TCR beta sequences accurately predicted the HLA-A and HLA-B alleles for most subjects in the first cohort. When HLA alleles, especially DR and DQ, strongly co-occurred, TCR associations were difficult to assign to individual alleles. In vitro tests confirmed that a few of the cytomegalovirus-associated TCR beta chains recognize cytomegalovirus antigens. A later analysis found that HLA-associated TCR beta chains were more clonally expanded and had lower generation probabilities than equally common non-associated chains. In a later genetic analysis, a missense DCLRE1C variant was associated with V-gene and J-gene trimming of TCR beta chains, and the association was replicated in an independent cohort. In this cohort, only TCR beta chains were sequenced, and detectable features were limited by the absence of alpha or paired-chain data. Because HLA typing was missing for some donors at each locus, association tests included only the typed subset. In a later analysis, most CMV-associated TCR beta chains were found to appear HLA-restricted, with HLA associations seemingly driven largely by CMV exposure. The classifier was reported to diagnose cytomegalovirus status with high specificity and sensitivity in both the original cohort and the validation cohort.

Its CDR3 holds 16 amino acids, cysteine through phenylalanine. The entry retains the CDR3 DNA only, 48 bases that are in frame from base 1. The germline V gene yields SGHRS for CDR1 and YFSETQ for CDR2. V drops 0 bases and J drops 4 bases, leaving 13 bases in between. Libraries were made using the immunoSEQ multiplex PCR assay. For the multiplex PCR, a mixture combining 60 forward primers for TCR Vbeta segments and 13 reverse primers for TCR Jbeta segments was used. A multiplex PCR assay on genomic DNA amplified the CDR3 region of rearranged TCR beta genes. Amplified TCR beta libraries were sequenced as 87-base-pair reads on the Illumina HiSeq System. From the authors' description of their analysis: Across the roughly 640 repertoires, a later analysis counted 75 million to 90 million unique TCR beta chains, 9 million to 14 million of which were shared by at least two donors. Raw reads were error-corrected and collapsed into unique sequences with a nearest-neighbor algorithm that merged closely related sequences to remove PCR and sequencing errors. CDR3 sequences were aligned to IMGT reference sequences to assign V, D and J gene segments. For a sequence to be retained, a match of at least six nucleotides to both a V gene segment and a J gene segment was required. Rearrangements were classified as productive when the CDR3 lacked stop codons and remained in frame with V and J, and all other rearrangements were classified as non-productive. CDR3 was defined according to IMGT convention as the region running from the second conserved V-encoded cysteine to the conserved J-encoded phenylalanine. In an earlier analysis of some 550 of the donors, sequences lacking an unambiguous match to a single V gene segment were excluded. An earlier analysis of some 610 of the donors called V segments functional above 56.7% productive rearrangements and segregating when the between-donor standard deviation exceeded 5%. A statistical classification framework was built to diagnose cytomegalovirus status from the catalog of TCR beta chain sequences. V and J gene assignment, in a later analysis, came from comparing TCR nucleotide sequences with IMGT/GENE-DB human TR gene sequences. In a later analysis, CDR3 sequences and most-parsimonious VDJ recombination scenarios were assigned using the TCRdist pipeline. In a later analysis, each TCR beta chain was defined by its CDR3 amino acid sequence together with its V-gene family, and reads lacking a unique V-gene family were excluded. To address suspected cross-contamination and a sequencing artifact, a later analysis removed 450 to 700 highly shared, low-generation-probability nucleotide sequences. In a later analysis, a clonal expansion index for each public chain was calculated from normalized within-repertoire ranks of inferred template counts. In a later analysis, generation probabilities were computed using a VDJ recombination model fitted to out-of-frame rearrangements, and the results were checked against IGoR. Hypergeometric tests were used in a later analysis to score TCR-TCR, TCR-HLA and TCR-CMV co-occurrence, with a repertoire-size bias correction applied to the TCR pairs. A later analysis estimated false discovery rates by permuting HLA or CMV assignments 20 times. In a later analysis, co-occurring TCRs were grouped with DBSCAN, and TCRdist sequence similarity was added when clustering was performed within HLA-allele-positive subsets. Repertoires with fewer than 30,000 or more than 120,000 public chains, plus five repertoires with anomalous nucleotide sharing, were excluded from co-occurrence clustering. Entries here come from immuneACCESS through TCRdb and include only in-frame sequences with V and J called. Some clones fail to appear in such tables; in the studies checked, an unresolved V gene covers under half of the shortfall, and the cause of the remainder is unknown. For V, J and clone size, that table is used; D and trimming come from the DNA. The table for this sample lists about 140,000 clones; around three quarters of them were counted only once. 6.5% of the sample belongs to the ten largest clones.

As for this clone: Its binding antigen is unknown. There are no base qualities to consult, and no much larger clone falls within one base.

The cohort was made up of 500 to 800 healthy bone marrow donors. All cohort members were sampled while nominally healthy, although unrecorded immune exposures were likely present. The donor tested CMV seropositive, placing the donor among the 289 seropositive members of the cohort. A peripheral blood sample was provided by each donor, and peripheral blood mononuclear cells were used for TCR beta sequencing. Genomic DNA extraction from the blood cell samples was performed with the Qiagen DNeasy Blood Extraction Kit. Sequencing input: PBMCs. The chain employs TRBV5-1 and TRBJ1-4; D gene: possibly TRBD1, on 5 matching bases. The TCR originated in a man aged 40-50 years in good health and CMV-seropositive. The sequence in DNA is TGCGCCAGCAGCTTGGGATGGGGGGACCATAATGAAAAACTGTTTTTT. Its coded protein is CASSLGWGDHNEKLFF.